The 21 T cell receptor beta chains below come from one sample, sequenced in a study of blood T cells in healthy people across ages. A second PCR, run for about 7 to 11 cycles, used a sample-barcoded 5' primer plus a J-beta primer mix. TCRdb reanalysed the 5' RACE reads using MiXCR and keeps one entry per CDR3 protein. This sample has over 700,000 distinct CDR3 sequences, with approximately 55% found just once. Sequences were obtained from blood. These receptors were taken from a man of 80 years or more in good health.

This chain links TRBV4-2 with TRBJ1-2; no clear D gene. Germline V gene lookup returns CDR1 LGHNA and CDR2 YNFKEQ. The CDR3 has 16 residues. The V end was cut by 1 base, the J end by 2 bases, with 14 bases between. The CDR3 protein is CASSQAGGQTNYGYTF. The CDR3 nucleotides read TGTGCCAGCAGCCAAGCGGGAGGTCAAACCAACTATGGCTACACCTTC.

The V gene is TRBV2, the J gene TRBJ2-1, with TRBD2 matching 12 bases. Germline CDR1 and CDR2: SNHLY and FYNNEI. The CDR3 runs to 16 residues. The V and J ends lost 5 bases and 10 bases, in that order; junction bases with no gene match: 12. The CDR3 spells CASSPSSASGRGEQFF. CDR3 coding DNA: TGTGCCAGCAGTCCCTCGTCGGCTAGCGGGAGGGGGGAGCAGTTCTTC. Full variable domain (rest looked up from reference TRBV2 and TRBJ2-1): EPEVTQTPSHQVTQMGQEVILRCVPISNHLYFYWYRQILGQKVEFLVSFYNNEISEKSEIFDDQFSVERPDGSNFTLKIRSTKLEDSAMYFCASSPSSASGRGEQFFGPGTRLTVL.

This clonotype was picked up a small number of times. The chain joins TRBV12-3 or TRBV12-4 to TRBJ2-7; a weak D match, TRBD2 (7 bases). The CDR3 totals 12 residues. The V gene lost 8 bases and the J gene lost 3 bases, with 11 bases spanning the gap. CDR3 sequence reads: CASGGDIYEQYF. Here the CDR3 DNA reads TGTGCCAGCGGGGGGGACATCTACGAGCAGTACTTC.

This clonotype was seen a handful of times. The chain employs TRBV29-1 and TRBJ2-7; D is undetermined. This CDR3 is 12 amino acids long. Germline V gene lookup returns CDR1 SQVTM and CDR2 ANQGSEA. Trimming took 0 bases from V and 6 from J, leaving 9 bases between them. CDR3 region: CSVEELGSEQYF. The CDR3 bases are TGCAGCGTTGAAGAGCTGGGTAGCGAGCAGTACTTC.

The J gene is TRBJ2-1, the V gene TRBV7-9; possible D gene TRBD1, 6 bases. The J call could be wrong; TRBJ2-7 is a better fit for the DNA end. CDR1 is SEHNR and CDR2 is FQNEAQ in the germline V gene (reference sequence). This CDR3 has 15 amino acids. CDR3 coding DNA: TGTGCCAGCAGTCCCCGGGACAACTCCTACAATGAGCAGTACTTC. Its translation: CASSPRDNSYNEQYF.

The rearrangement uses TRBV3-1 and TRBJ1-4; the D is unclear. Germline V gives CDR1 LGHDT, CDR2 YNNKEL (reference sequence). This CDR3 comprises 14 residues. The V end lost 2 bases, the J end lost 7 bases, and 11 bases lay between the germline ends. CDR3: CASSQYDGREKLFF. Written as DNA, the CDR3 is TGTGCCAGCAGCCAATATGATGGACGTGAAAAACTGTTTTTT.

This rearrangement joins TRBV14 to TRBJ2-5; 11 nucleotides match TRBD2. CDR1 and CDR2 (germline): SGHDN, FVKESK. The CDR3 has 15 residues. V lost 0 bases, J lost 11 bases, and 8 bases stayed unmatched. In DNA form, the CDR3 reads TGTGCCAGCAGCCAAGAACTAGCGGGAGTTATCGGGCAGTACTTC. Translation gives CASSQELAGVIGQYF.

This chain joins TRBV28 and TRBJ2-3, with 9 bases aligning to TRBD1. The V gene end was trimmed by 6 bases and the J gene end by 14 bases; junction bases not matched to a gene: 21. Germline V gene lookup returns CDR1 MDHEN and CDR2 SYDVKM. This CDR3 spans 16 amino acids. Written as DNA, the CDR3 is TGTGCCAGCAGCTTAGGGACAGGGAAGGGGCACAGATACGCGTATTTT. The encoded protein is CASSLGTGKGHRYAYF.

The chain recombines TRBV20-1 with TRBJ2-5; 10 nucleotides align to TRBD2. Germline V lookup: CDR1 DFQATT, CDR2 SNEGSKA (reference sequence). Unmatched junction bases numbered 7, after V lost 2 bases and J lost 4 bases. This CDR3 contains 15 residues. CDR3 residues: CSARSGVAGGETQYF. The DNA of the CDR3 is TGCAGTGCTAGATCAGGGGTAGCGGGAGGAGAGACCCAGTACTTC.

This sequence joins TRBV6-1 and TRBJ2-2, with D hard to call. This CDR3 spans 11 amino acids. Germline loops: CDR1 MNHNS, CDR2 SASEGT. V was trimmed by 6 bases and J by 8 bases, leaving 7 bases between them. The CDR3 sequence: CASRNRGELFF. CDR3 coding DNA: TGTGCCAGCAGGAATAGGGGGGAGCTGTTTTTT.

This clonotype was recorded a few times. The chain couples TRBV2 to TRBJ2-5; 14 nucleotides agree with TRBD2. The V and J ends lost 5 bases and 4 bases, in that order; junction bases with no gene match: 18. Germline V CDR1 and CDR2: SNHLY, FYNNEI. The CDR3 has 20 residues. The CDR3 protein is CASSPTFPGLAGGNGETQYF. The CDR3, as DNA: TGTGCCAGCAGTCCGACTTTCCCCGGACTAGCGGGAGGAAACGGAGAGACCCAGTACTTC.

The V and J genes are TRBV20-1 and TRBJ1-2; TRBD1 aligns across 10 bases. The CDR3 consists of 14 residues. V dropped 1 base and J dropped 7; count of bases not matched to a gene: 6. The germline gives CDR1 DFQATT, CDR2 SNEGSKA (reference sequence). The CDR3 DNA follows: TGCAGTGCTAGAGGGGAGACAGGGGGCAGTGGCTACACCTTC. It specifies CSARGETGGSGYTF.

CDR3 residues: CASSQEEGSGGRWYNEQYF. The DNA for the CDR3 is TGCGCCAGCAGCCAAGAAGAGGGTAGCGGGGGGCGGTGGTACAATGAGCAGTACTTC. The chain employs TRBV4-1 and TRBJ2-1; TRBD2 aligns across 10 bases. The end of the DNA is better explained by TRBJ2-7, so the J call may be wrong. The CDR3 spans 19 residues. Germline lookup yields CDR1 MGHRA and CDR2 YSYEKL.

The chain recombines TRBV27 with TRBJ2-6; tentatively, D is TRBD1 (5 bases). Germline CDR1 is MNHEY and CDR2 is SMNVEV (reference sequence). The CDR3 runs to 17 residues. The V end lost 7 bases, the J end lost 0 bases, and 16 bases lay between the germline ends. Written as DNA, the CDR3 is TGTGCCAGCATCTTGACAGACCCAAGCTCTGGGGCCAACGTCCTGACTTTC. This encodes CASILTDPSSGANVLTF.

The chain recombines TRBV10-3 with TRBJ2-1; possibly TRBD2 for D (5 bases). With 3 bases removed from V and 9 bases from J, the gap between germline ends came to 12 bases. The CDR3 totals 13 residues. Germline V CDR1 and CDR2: ENHRY, SYGVKD. CDR3 bases: TGTGCCATCAGTGATTCCCCCCGGGGTGAGCAGTTCTTC. It codes for CAISDSPRGEQFF.

In this sample, this clonotype turned up a few times. This chain uses TRBV29-1 with TRBJ2-7, with D perhaps being TRBD1 or TRBD2 (5 bases each). The V and J ends lost 5 bases and 1 base respectively, with 9 bases between them. This CDR3 is built from 12 residues. Looked up from germline, CDR1 is SQVTM and CDR2 is ANQGSEA. The CDR3: CSVLGVSYEQYF. The DNA of the CDR3 is TGCAGCGTTTTGGGGGTTTCCTACGAGCAGTACTTC.

There are a few counts of this clonotype. This chain uses TRBV7-9 with TRBJ1-2; D is undetermined. This CDR3 region has 14 residues. Germline assignment: CDR1 SEHNR and CDR2 FQNEAQ (reference sequence). V lost 2 bases to trimming and J lost 5 bases, with 12 bases between them. This CDR3 reads CASSLTGGGYGYTF. Here the CDR3 DNA reads TGTGCCAGCAGCTTAACGGGAGGAGGGTATGGCTACACCTTC.

The CDR3 spells CASSQFPPTEAFF. The CDR3, as DNA: TGTGCCAGCAGCCAATTTCCTCCGACTGAAGCTTTCTTT. The rearrangement joins TRBV3-1 to TRBJ1-1; D not resolved. From germline, CDR1 is LGHDT and CDR2 YNNKEL (reference sequence). Trimming removed 2 bases at V and 5 bases at J, with 9 bases between. This CDR3 has 13 residues.

J is TRBJ2-5 and V is TRBV7-9; a possible D gene is TRBD1 (6 bases). V was cut by 1 base and J by 5 bases, with 11 bases left in between. This CDR3 is 14 amino acids long. Germline V gene data show CDR1 as SEHNR and CDR2 as FQNEAQ (reference sequence). The CDR3 protein is CASSLDGTTETQYF. In nucleotides, the CDR3 is TGTGCCAGCAGCTTAGATGGGACAACTGAGACCCAGTACTTC.

The V call is TRBV2, the J call TRBJ2-1; 10 bases are a match to TRBD2. The germline CDR1 and CDR2 sequences are SNHLY and FYNNEI. The CDR3 sequence is 15 residues long. Germline trimming cut 5 bases from V and 9 bases from J; bases unmatched to any gene: 10. In DNA, the CDR3 is TGTGCCAGCAGTCCTATAGCGGGAGGTATTAGTGAGCAGTTCTTC. It codes for CASSPIAGGISEQFF. The whole variable domain, filled in from reference TRBV2 and TRBJ2-1, reads EPEVTQTPSHQVTQMGQEVILRCVPISNHLYFYWYRQILGQKVEFLVSFYNNEISEKSEIFDDQFSVERPDGSNFTLKIRSTKLEDSAMYFCASSPIAGGISEQFFGPGTRLTVL.

The V gene is TRBV20-1, the J gene TRBJ2-4; D is unresolved. From germline, CDR1 is DFQATT and CDR2 SNEGSKA (reference sequence). V lost 0 bases, J lost 8 bases, and 17 bases lay in between. The CDR3 runs to 15 residues. The chain's CDR3 is CSARDSSYSEDIQYF. DNA for the CDR3: TGCAGTGCTAGAGATTCCAGTTACTCGGAAGACATTCAGTACTTC.